The 29 T cell receptor beta chains reported below all come from one sample, sequenced in a study of CD8 T cells in Susac syndrome. Random hexamers primed reverse transcription of about 0.45 to 1 ug RNA. TCRdb itself ran the immunoSEQ multiplex PCR reads through MiXCR, one entry per CDR3 protein. The sample shows 200,000 to 250,000 distinct CDR3 sequences, 95% of them seen only once. The sequencing input was CD4+ T cells from PBMCs. These receptors came from a human donor with multiple sclerosis.

V and J are TRBV14 and TRBJ2-1; 12 bases are a match to TRBD2. The CDR3 runs 15 residues. Germline assignment: CDR1 SGHDN and CDR2 FVKESK. Trimming removed 3 bases from V and 6 bases from J; junction bases left unmatched: 3. CDR3 DNA sequence: TGTGCCAGCAGCCAGGGACTAGCGGGTTCCAATGAGCAGTTCTTC. Translating gives CASSQGLAGSNEQFF.

The V call is TRBV20-1, the J call TRBJ2-5; TRBD1 matches at 7 bases. V shed 6 bases and J 1 base; nucleotides not matched to a gene: 8. The CDR3 totals 14 residues. Germline CDR1 is DFQATT and CDR2 is SNEGSKA (reference sequence). The DNA of the CDR3 is TGCAGTGCCCGAGACAGGGTTGTCCAAGAGACCCAGTACTTC. Its protein product is CSARDRVVQETQYF.

The chain employs TRBV15 and TRBJ1-2, with D tentatively TRBD1 (5 bases). Trimming left V 3 bases short and J 2 bases short, with 13 bases between. Per the germline V gene, CDR1 is LNHNV and CDR2 is YYDKDF (reference sequence). This CDR3 contains 15 residues. DNA of the CDR3: TGTGCCACCAGCAGCTCTAGGGGCGGAAACTATGGCTACACCTTC. It specifies CATSSSRGGNYGYTF.

The chain links TRBV7-3 to TRBJ1-1, with D unclear. Germline V CDR1 and CDR2: SGHTA, FQGTGA. The V gene lost 3 bases and the J gene lost 1 base, with 9 bases spanning the gap. The CDR3 contains 14 residues. The CDR3 protein is CASSLLAGNTEAFF. The CDR3 coding sequence is TGTGCCAGCAGCTTGCTGGCGGGGAACACTGAAGCTTTCTTT.

This chain uses TRBV7-6 with TRBJ1-1; TRBD1 matches at 7 bases. Germline V gene lookup returns CDR1 SGHVS and CDR2 FNYEAQ. The junction had 4 bases not matched to a gene; V was cut back by 5 bases and J by 1 base. This CDR3 comprises 14 residues. The CDR3 sequence is CASSTDRANTEAFF. As DNA, the CDR3 is TGTGCCAGCAGCACAGACAGGGCGAACACTGAAGCTTTCTTT.

This sequence joins TRBV4-2 and TRBJ1-2; D is unclear. Germline V gene lookup returns CDR1 LGHNA and CDR2 YNFKEQ. With 0 bases removed from V and 6 bases from J, the gap between germline ends came to 5 bases. The CDR3 covers 12 residues. Here the CDR3 reads CASSQEPHGYTF. CDR3 coding DNA: TGTGCCAGCAGCCAAGAGCCCCATGGCTACACCTTC.

V is TRBV3-1 and J is TRBJ2-1; the D gene is possibly TRBD1 (5 bases). This CDR3 has 13 amino acids. The germline V gene encodes CDR1 LGHDT and CDR2 YNNKEL (reference sequence). Between the trimmed V and J ends, which lost 1 base and 8 bases, there was a span of 9 bases. CDR3 bases: TGTGCCAGCAGCCAAGGCAGGGTGGATGAGCAGTTCTTC. This codes for CASSQGRVDEQFF.

This sequence joins TRBV2 and TRBJ1-2; D uncertain. The germline V gene has CDR1 SNHLY and CDR2 FYNNEI. CDR3 length equals 12 residues. Trimming removed 4 bases from V and 9 bases from J, with 12 bases in between. The CDR3: CASSVHPSSYTF. CDR3 coding DNA: TGTGCCAGCAGTGTCCATCCGTCGAGCTACACCTTC. Using reference TRBV2 and TRBJ1-2 for the parts outside the CDR3, the full variable domain is EPEVTQTPSHQVTQMGQEVILRCVPISNHLYFYWYRQILGQKVEFLVSFYNNEISEKSEIFDDQFSVERPDGSNFTLKIRSTKLEDSAMYFCASSVHPSSYTFGSGTRLTVV.

The chain has TRBV28 and TRBJ2-7; D is unresolved. Trimming removed 1 base from V and 7 bases from J, with 11 bases in between. The germline V gene has CDR1 MDHEN and CDR2 SYDVKM. There are 13 residues in the CDR3. DNA of the CDR3: TGTGCCAGCAGTTTATTGGGCAGATGGGAGCAGTACTTC. Translated, it gives CASSLLGRWEQYF. The full variable domain, rest sourced from reference TRBV28 and TRBJ2-7, is DVKVTQSSRYLVKRTGEKVFLECVQDMDHENMFWYRQDPGLGLRLIYFSYDVKMKEKGDIPEGYSVSREKKERFSLILESASTNQTSMYLCASSLLGRWEQYFGPGTRLTVT.

The genes are TRBV7-9 and TRBJ2-7; 8 positions match TRBD1. The germline CDR1 and CDR2 sequences are SEHNR and FQNEAQ (reference sequence). The CDR3 runs 13 residues. V lost 5 bases, J lost 6 bases, and 6 bases stayed unmatched. The CDR3 region is CASSPRTGSEQYF. Here the CDR3 DNA reads TGTGCCAGCAGCCCCCGGACAGGGAGCGAGCAGTACTTC.

The V call is TRBV5-6, the J call TRBJ2-1; D is undetermined. V gave up 0 bases and J gave up 3 bases, with 4 bases separating them. The CDR3 loop spans 13 amino acids. The germline V gene has CDR1 SGHDT and CDR2 YYEEEE. CDR3 region: CASSLVLYNEQFF. The CDR3 coding sequence is TGTGCCAGCAGCTTGGTACTCTACAATGAGCAGTTCTTC.

The J gene is TRBJ2-2, the V gene TRBV3-1; no clear D gene. V shed 4 bases and J shed 0 bases, with 9 bases lying between them. The CDR3 sequence is 15 residues long. Germline V gene sequence: CDR1 LGHDT, CDR2 YNNKEL (reference sequence). CDR3 coding DNA: TGTGCCAGCAGCCCCCAGACTCCGAACACCGGGGAGCTGTTTTTT. Translated, it gives CASSPQTPNTGELFF. Combining the CDR3 with reference TRBV3-1 and TRBJ2-2 gives the whole variable domain DTAVSQTPKYLVTQMGNDKSIKCEQNLGHDTMYWYKQDSKKFLKIMFSYNNKELIINETVPNRFSPKSPDKAHLNLHINSLELGDSAVYFCASSPQTPNTGELFFGEGSRLTVL.

This rearrangement joins TRBV27 to TRBJ2-7; 8 nucleotides align to TRBD1. The CDR3 loop spans 17 amino acids. Looked up from germline, CDR1 is MNHEY and CDR2 is SMNVEV (reference sequence). With 5 bases clipped from V and 5 bases from J, the junction kept 17 bases outside the gene matches. The CDR3 nucleotides read TGTGCCAGCAGTGGACAGGGATGGTATTTAGGAAACGACGAGCAGTACTTC. This sequence encodes CASSGQGWYLGNDEQYF.

The rearrangement uses TRBV20-1 and TRBJ2-7; weak D call: TRBD1 (6 bases). This CDR3 has 16 residues. Germline CDR1 is DFQATT and CDR2 is SNEGSKA (reference sequence). Trimming removed 3 bases from V and 0 bases from J, with 18 bases in between. In DNA form, the CDR3 reads TGCAGTGCTAGTGGATGGAAACAGGGACACTCCTACGAGCAGTACTTC. Translation: CSASGWKQGHSYEQYF.

The chain has TRBV6-6 and TRBJ2-7, with TRBD1 matching 8 bases. V shed 7 bases and J 3 bases; nucleotides not matched to a gene: 8. There are 14 residues in the CDR3. CDR1 and CDR2 from the germline V gene are MNHNY and SVGAGI (reference sequence). CDR3 protein: CASIKGQGSYEQYF. The CDR3 region has the DNA TGTGCCAGCATCAAAGGACAGGGTAGCTACGAGCAGTACTTC.

The chain recombines TRBV5-1 with TRBJ2-3; maybe TRBD2 (6 bases). CDR3 size: 12 residues. The germline CDR1 and CDR2 sequences are SGHRS and YFSETQ. V was trimmed by 7 bases and J by 5 bases, leaving 11 bases between them. CDR3 residues: CASGREGDTQYF. CDR3 sequence (DNA): TGCGCCAGCGGGCGGGAAGGAGATACGCAGTATTTT.

This clonotype has a handful of counts. This rearrangement joins TRBV27 to TRBJ2-7, with 10 nucleotides matching TRBD1. In germline, CDR1 is MNHEY, CDR2 SMNVEV (reference sequence). The junction had 3 bases not matched to a gene; V was cut back by 8 bases and J by 2 bases. This CDR3 spans 13 amino acids. CDR3 loop: CASSGTGAYEQYF. CDR3 DNA sequence: TGTGCCAGCTCAGGGACAGGGGCCTACGAGCAGTACTTC.

The V call is TRBV29-1, the J call TRBJ2-7; D might be TRBD1 or TRBD2, each matching 5 bases. Germline CDR1 is SQVTM and CDR2 is ANQGSEA. Trimming shortened V by 6 bases and J by 0 bases, and 12 bases separated the two germline ends. CDR3 length: 13 amino acids. The CDR3: CSVGRGSSYEQYF. CDR3 bases: TGCAGCGTAGGACGGGGCAGCTCCTACGAGCAGTACTTC.

The CDR3 nucleotides are TGTGCCAGCAGCCAAGGGCCGCTGAACTATGGCTACACCTTC. It specifies CASSQGPLNYGYTF. The chain is built from TRBV3-1 and TRBJ1-2; D call uncertain. V shed 1 base and J shed 2 bases, with 8 bases lying between them. Per germline, CDR1 LGHDT and CDR2 YNNKEL (reference sequence). This CDR3 region has 14 residues.

The chain employs TRBV7-2 and TRBJ1-2; D call uncertain. The CDR3 consists of 15 residues. V lost 3 bases, J lost 4 bases, and 15 bases lay in between. In germline, CDR1 is SGHTA, CDR2 FQGNSA. The DNA for the CDR3 is TGTGCCAGCAGCTTGGTCGGGGAAGTTCTCTATGGCTACACCTTC. It specifies CASSLVGEVLYGYTF.

The chain has TRBV7-9 and TRBJ1-2; D is possibly TRBD1 (5 bases). Trimming took off 11 bases at V and 4 bases at J, with 17 bases between the two ends. Germline CDR1 and CDR2: SEHNR and FQNEAQ (reference sequence). The CDR3 length is 13 residues. Here the CDR3 DNA reads TGTGCCTACCCAGGGCCGGGTGGCTATGGCTACACCTTC. It specifies CAYPGPGGYGYTF.

The genes are TRBV5-6 and TRBJ2-1, with 12 bases fitting TRBD2. Trimming removed 2 bases from V and 6 bases from J; junction bases left unmatched: 3. This CDR3 spans 15 amino acids. From germline, CDR1 is SGHDT and CDR2 YYEEEE. The chain's CDR3 is CASSFPGLAGNEQFF. The DNA of the CDR3 is TGTGCCAGCAGCTTCCCGGGACTAGCGGGCAATGAGCAGTTCTTC.

V usage is TRBV20-1 and J usage is TRBJ2-5; 10 nucleotides agree with TRBD2. Trimming at V came to 3 bases and at J to 1 base, leaving 8 bases not matched to a gene. The germline V gene has CDR1 DFQATT and CDR2 SNEGSKA (reference sequence). CDR3 length equals 16 residues. CDR3 sequence reads: CSARSGLAATQETQYF. As DNA, the CDR3 is TGCAGTGCTAGGAGTGGACTAGCGGCCACCCAAGAGACCCAGTACTTC.

The chain carries TRBV29-1 and TRBJ2-2, with D possibly being TRBD2 (6 bases). This CDR3 has 13 amino acids. V shed 1 base and J shed 6 bases, with 9 bases lying between them. The germline gives CDR1 SQVTM, CDR2 ANQGSEA. The CDR3 sequence: CSVEVTGAGELFF. CDR3 DNA: TGCAGCGTTGAAGTAACGGGGGCCGGGGAGCTGTTTTTT.

This clonotype was counted once. This chain connects TRBV15 to TRBJ2-3, with 7 bases lining up with TRBD1. CDR1 and CDR2 from the germline V gene are LNHNV and YYDKDF (reference sequence). Trimming removed 2 bases from V and 1 base from J; junction bases left unmatched: 3. The CDR3 runs 15 residues. DNA for the CDR3: TGTGCCACCAGCAGACCTACAGGGGGCACAGATACGCAGTATTTT. Its translation: CATSRPTGGTDTQYF. Combining the CDR3 with reference TRBV15 and TRBJ2-3 gives the whole variable domain DAMVIQNPRYQVTQFGKPVTLSCSQTLNHNVMYWYQQKSSQAPKLLFHYYDKDFNNEADTPDNFQSRRPNTSFCFLDIRSPGLGDTAMYLCATSRPTGGTDTQYFGPGTRLTVL.

This rearrangement joins TRBV4-1 to TRBJ1-2, with a possible D match to TRBD1 (6 bases). Germline CDR1 and CDR2: MGHRA and YSYEKL. Trimming took off 7 bases at V and 5 bases at J, with 20 bases between the two ends. The CDR3 covers 15 residues. The CDR3 is CASNGDTRGGYGYTF. The CDR3 nucleotides read TGCGCCAGCAACGGGGACACCAGGGGCGGGTATGGCTACACCTTC.

CDR3 in amino acids: CATTEAEQYF. CDR3 bases: TGTGCCACCACCGAGGCCGAGCAGTACTTC. The chain employs TRBV24-1 and TRBJ2-7; D is undetermined. With 8 bases removed from V and 6 bases from J, the gap between germline ends came to 7 bases. Looked up from germline, CDR1 is KGHDR and CDR2 is SFDVKD. This CDR3 spans 10 amino acids.

V gene TRBV9 combines with J gene TRBJ2-1; 8 bases agree with TRBD2. Trimming took 0 bases from V and 0 from J; bases not matched to a gene: 2. Germline V CDR1 and CDR2: SGDLS, YYNGEE. The CDR3 runs 16 residues. CDR3 residues: CASSVGGTSSYNEQFF. The CDR3 nucleotides are TGTGCCAGCAGCGTAGGAGGGACTAGCTCCTACAATGAGCAGTTCTTC.

The V gene is TRBV29-1, the J gene TRBJ1-2; D is ambiguous. The CDR3 has 11 amino acids. Per germline, CDR1 SQVTM and CDR2 ANQGSEA. Trimming stripped 6 bases from V and 3 bases from J, with 8 bases between. The chain's CDR3 is CSVIWDYGYTF. The CDR3 DNA reads TGCAGCGTGATATGGGACTATGGCTACACCTTC.